A selection of T cell receptor beta chains follows, all from one sample in a study of blood T cell repertoires in COVID-19. Profiled with immunoSEQ multiplex PCR; TCRdb holds only in-frame clones, not every one. The repertoire has roughly 250,000 clones, 83% of them found once; the top ten carry approximately 4%. Sample: PBMCs or T cells enriched from blood (not recorded which). The receptor set was obtained from a woman in her forties who had been exposed to COVID-19. The CDR3 runs from the conserved cysteine through the conserved F or W. Clone size is not always given. Where it is, it says once, few, many or a class for expanded clones.

v_gene: TRBV5-4; abundance: many; CDR3aa: CASSLASGQNTEAFF
v_gene: TRBV2; abundance: few; CDR3aa: CASRIRDRALYNGYTF
v_gene: TRBV28; abundance: NA; CDR3aa: CASSLSGMSSGSPYGYTF
v_gene: TRBV3-1/TRBV3-2; abundance: NA; CDR3aa: CASSRLAGYEQYF
v_gene: TRBV6-5; abundance: NA; CDR3aa: CAIYTANTEAFF
v_gene: TRBV28; abundance: NA; CDR3aa: CASSFGGGQGYGYTF
v_gene: TRBV5-5; abundance: few; CDR3aa: CASSLDRDQPQHF
v_gene: TRBV4-1; abundance: NA; CDR3aa: CASSHQKRDTEAFF
v_gene: TRBV28; abundance: NA; CDR3aa: CASSGTDQETQYF
v_gene: TRBV7-9; abundance: NA; CDR3aa: CASSQGTGENTGELFF
v_gene: TRBV30; abundance: NA; CDR3aa: CAWTLNEKLFF
v_gene: TRBV6-5; abundance: NA; CDR3aa: CASSPTGGSHYGYTF
v_gene: TRBV7-2; abundance: few; CDR3aa: CASSLKRTANTEAFF
v_gene: TRBV12-3/TRBV12-4; abundance: NA; CDR3aa: CASSLRARDGYTF
v_gene: TRBV3-1/TRBV3-2; abundance: NA; CDR3aa: CASSQIRLAGGTDTQYF
v_gene: TRBV19; abundance: NA; CDR3aa: CASSIDQVYGEKLFF
v_gene: TRBV5-4; abundance: NA; CDR3aa: CASSFPPGTSGGGSTDTQYF
v_gene: TRBV5-1; abundance: NA; CDR3aa: CASSLQADTEAFF
v_gene: TRBV9; abundance: NA; CDR3aa: CASSVVGLATDTQYF
v_gene: TRBV3-1/TRBV3-2; abundance: NA; CDR3aa: CASSQGTGFGTGSPLHF
v_gene: TRBV5-1; abundance: NA; CDR3aa: CASSSTGTADTQYF
v_gene: TRBV29-1; abundance: NA; CDR3aa: CSVEGTSVQAYGYTF
v_gene: TRBV2; abundance: NA; CDR3aa: CASRRGLISNQPQHF
v_gene: TRBV6-5; abundance: NA; CDR3aa: CASNDRTTGELFF
v_gene: TRBV11-2; abundance: NA; CDR3aa: CASSTTSSGNTIYF
v_gene: TRBV7-3; abundance: NA; CDR3aa: CASSLQGGTEAFF
v_gene: TRBV6-6; abundance: NA; CDR3aa: CASSENKNIQYF
v_gene: TRBV18; abundance: NA; CDR3aa: CASSPQGPHIASEAFF
v_gene: TRBV18; abundance: NA; CDR3aa: CASSSGELFF
v_gene: TRBV11-3; abundance: once; CDR3aa: CASSKTATGGGEQYF
v_gene: TRBV5-1; abundance: NA; CDR3aa: CASRYTEANEKLFF
v_gene: TRBV6-1; abundance: NA; CDR3aa: CASRRDRGQGNTIYF
v_gene: TRBV27; abundance: once; CDR3aa: CASSYLLAGVQYF
v_gene: TRBV6-5; abundance: NA; CDR3aa: CASSRDRGNTGELFF
v_gene: TRBV5-1; abundance: NA; CDR3aa: CASSLVRLGARTDTQYF
v_gene: TRBV5-1; abundance: NA; CDR3aa: CASSLEPPGQGTEKLFF
v_gene: TRBV3-1/TRBV3-2; abundance: NA; CDR3aa: CASSRRERIYNEQFF
v_gene: TRBV30; abundance: NA; CDR3aa: CAGSYRGMGNTEAFF
v_gene: TRBV2; abundance: NA; CDR3aa: CASRIQGGRSTDTQYF
v_gene: TRBV7-3; abundance: NA; CDR3aa: CASSLSGGNTIYF
v_gene: TRBV19; abundance: few; CDR3aa: CASSIGAFNQPQHF
v_gene: TRBV27; abundance: NA; CDR3aa: CASRLQPGTNEKLFF
v_gene: TRBV6-5; abundance: NA; CDR3aa: CASSYSGVDSHEQYF